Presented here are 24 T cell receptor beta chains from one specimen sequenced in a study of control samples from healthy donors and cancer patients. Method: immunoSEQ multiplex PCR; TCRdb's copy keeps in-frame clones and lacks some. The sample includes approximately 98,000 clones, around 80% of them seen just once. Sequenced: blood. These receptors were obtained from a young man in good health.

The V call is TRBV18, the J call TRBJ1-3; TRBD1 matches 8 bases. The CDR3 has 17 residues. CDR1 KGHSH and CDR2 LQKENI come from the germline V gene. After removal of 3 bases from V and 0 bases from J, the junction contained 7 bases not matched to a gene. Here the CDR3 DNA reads TGTGCCAGCTCACCGGGACAGGAAATCTTCTCTGGAAACACCATATATTTT. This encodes CASSPGQEIFSGNTIYF. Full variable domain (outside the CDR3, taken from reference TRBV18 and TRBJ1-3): NAGVMQNPRHLVRRRGQEARLRCSPMKGHSHVYWYRQLPEEGLKFMVYLQKENIIDESGMPKERFSAEFPKEGPSILRIQQVVRGDSAAYFCASSPGQEIFSGNTIYFGEGSWLTVV.

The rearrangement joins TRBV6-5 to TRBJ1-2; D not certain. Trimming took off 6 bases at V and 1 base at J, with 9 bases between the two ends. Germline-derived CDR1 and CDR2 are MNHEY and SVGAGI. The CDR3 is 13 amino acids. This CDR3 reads CASRSQVNYGYTF. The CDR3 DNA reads TGTGCCAGCAGATCCCAGGTTAACTATGGCTACACCTTC.

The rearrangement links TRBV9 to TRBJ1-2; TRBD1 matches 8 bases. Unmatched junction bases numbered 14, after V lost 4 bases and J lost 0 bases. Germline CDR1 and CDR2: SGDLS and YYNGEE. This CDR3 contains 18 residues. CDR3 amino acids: CASSLWSGQATSNYGYTF. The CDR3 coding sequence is TGTGCCAGCAGCCTTTGGTCGGGACAGGCCACTTCTAACTATGGCTACACCTTC.

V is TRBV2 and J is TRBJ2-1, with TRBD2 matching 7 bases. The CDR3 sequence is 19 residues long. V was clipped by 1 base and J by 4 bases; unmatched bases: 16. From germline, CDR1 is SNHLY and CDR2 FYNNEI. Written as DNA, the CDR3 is TGTGCCAGCAGTGAAGAATGGGGCGGGGGACCCGCAACTTACAATGAGCAGTTCTTC. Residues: CASSEEWGGGPATYNEQFF.

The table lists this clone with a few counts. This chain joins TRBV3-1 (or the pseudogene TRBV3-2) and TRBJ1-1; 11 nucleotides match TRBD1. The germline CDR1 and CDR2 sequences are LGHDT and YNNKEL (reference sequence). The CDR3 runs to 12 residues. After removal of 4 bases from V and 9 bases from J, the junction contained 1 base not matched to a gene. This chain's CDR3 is CASSLDRGQAFF. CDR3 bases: TGTGCCAGCAGCCTGGACAGGGGGCAAGCTTTCTTT.

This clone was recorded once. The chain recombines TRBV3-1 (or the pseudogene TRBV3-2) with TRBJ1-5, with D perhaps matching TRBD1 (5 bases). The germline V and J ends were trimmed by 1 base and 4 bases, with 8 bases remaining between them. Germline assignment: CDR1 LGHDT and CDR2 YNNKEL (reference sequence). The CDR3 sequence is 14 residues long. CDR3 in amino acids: CASSQGRENQPQHF. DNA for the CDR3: TGTGCCAGCAGCCAAGGCAGGGAGAATCAGCCCCAGCATTTT.

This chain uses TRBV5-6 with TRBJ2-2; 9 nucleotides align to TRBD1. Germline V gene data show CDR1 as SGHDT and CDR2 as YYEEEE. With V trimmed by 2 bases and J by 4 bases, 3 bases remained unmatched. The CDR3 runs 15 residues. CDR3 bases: TGTGCCAGCAGCTTCGGGACAGGGTTCACCGGGGAGCTGTTTTTT. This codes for CASSFGTGFTGELFF. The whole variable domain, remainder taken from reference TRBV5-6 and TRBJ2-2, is DAGVTQSPTHLIKTRGQQVTLRCSPKSGHDTVSWYQQALGQGPQFIFQYYEEEERQRGNFPDRFSGHQFPNYSSELNVNALLLGDSALYLCASSFGTGFTGELFFGEGSRLTVL.

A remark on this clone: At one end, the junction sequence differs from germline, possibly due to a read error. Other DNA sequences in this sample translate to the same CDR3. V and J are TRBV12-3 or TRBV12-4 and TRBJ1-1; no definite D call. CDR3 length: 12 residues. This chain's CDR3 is CASSPENTEAFF. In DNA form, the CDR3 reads TGCGCCAGCAGTCCGGAAAACACTGAAGCTTTCTTT.

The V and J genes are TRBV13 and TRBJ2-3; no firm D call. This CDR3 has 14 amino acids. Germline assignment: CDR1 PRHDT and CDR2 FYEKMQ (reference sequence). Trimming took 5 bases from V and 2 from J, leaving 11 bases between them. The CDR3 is CASSLRRITDTQYF. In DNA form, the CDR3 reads TGTGCCAGCAGCCTTCGAAGGATCACAGATACGCAGTATTTT.

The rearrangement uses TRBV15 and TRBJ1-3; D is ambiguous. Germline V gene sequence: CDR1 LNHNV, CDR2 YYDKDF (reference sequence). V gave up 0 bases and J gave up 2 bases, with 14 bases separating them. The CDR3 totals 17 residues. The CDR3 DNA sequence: TGTGCCACCAGCAGAGATCCGATGGGAGGGACTGGAAACACCATATATTTT. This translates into CATSRDPMGGTGNTIYF.

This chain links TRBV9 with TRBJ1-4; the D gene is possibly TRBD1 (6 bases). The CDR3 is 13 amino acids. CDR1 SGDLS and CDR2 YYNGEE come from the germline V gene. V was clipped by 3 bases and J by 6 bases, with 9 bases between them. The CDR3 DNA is TGTGCCAGCAGCGGGGGACATGATGAAAAACTGTTTTTT. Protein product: CASSGGHDEKLFF.

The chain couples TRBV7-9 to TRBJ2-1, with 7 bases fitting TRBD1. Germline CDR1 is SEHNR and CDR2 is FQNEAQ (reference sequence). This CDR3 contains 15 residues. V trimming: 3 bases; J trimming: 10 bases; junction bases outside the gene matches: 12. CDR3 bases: TGTGCCAGCAGCTTGACGGGACAGCTGGGTTTCGAGCAGTTCTTC. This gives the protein CASSLTGQLGFEQFF. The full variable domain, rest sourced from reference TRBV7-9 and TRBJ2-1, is DTGVSQNPRHKITKRGQNVTFRCDPISEHNRLYWYRQTLGQGPEFLTYFQNEAQLEKSRLLSDRFSAERPKGSFSTLEIQRTEQGDSAMYLCASSLTGQLGFEQFFGPGTRLTVL.

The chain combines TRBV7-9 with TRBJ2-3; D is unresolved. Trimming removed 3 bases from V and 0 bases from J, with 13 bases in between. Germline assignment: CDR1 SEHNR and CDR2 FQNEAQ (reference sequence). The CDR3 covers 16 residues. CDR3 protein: CASSFLSISSTDTQYF. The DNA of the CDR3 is TGTGCCAGCAGCTTCCTAAGTATCTCTAGCACAGATACGCAGTATTTT.

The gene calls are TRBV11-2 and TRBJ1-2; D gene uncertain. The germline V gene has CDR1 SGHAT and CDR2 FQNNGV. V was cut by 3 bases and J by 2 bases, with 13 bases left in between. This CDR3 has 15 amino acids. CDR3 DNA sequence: TGTGCCAGCAGCTTCATTCAGGTTGCCAACTATGGCTACACCTTC. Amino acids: CASSFIQVANYGYTF.

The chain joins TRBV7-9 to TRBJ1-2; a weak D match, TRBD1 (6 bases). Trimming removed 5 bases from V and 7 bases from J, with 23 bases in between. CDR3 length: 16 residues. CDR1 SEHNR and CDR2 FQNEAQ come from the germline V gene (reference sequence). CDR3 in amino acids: CASSGGLGQIRIGYTF. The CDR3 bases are TGTGCCAGCAGCGGGGGGCTTGGGCAGATTCGGATTGGCTACACCTTC.

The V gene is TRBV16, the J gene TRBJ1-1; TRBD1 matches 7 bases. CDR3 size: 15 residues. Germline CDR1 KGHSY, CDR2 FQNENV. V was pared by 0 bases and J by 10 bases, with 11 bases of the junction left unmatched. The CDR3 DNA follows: TGTGCCAGCAGCCAATCCTCCGGGAGACAGGGAGTAGCTTTCTTT. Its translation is CASSQSSGRQGVAFF.

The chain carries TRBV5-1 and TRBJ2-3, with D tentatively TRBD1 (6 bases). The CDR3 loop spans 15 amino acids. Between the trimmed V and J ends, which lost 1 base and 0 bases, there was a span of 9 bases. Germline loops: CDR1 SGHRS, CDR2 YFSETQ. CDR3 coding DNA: TGCGCCAGCAGCTTGCAGGGGAAAAGCACAGATACGCAGTATTTT. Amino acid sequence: CASSLQGKSTDTQYF. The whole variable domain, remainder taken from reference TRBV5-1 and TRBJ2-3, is KAGVTQTPRYLIKTRGQQVTLSCSPISGHRSVSWYQQTPGQGLQFLFEYFSETQRNKGNFPGRFSGRQFSNSRSEMNVSTLELGDSALYLCASSLQGKSTDTQYFGPGTRLTVL.

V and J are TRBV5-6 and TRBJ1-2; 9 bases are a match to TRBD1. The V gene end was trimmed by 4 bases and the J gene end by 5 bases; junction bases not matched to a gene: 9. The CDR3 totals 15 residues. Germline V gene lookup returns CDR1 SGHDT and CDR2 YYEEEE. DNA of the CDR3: TGTGCCAGCAGCGGAAACAGGGGGCGCAGGTATGGCTACACCTTC. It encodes CASSGNRGRRYGYTF. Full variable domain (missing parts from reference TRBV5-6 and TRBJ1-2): DAGVTQSPTHLIKTRGQQVTLRCSPKSGHDTVSWYQQALGQGPQFIFQYYEEEERQRGNFPDRFSGHQFPNYSSELNVNALLLGDSALYLCASSGNRGRRYGYTFGSGTRLTVV.

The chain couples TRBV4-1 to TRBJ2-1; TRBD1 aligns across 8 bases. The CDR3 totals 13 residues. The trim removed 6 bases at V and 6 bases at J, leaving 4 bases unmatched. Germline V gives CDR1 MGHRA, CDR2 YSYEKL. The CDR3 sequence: CASSPDRANEQFF. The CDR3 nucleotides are TGCGCCAGCAGTCCGGACAGGGCCAATGAGCAGTTCTTC.

DNA for the CDR3: TGTGCCAGCAGTGACAGGGAAGCTTTCTTT. This codes for CASSDREAFF. This chain uses TRBV25-1 with TRBJ1-1; D unresolved. Germline CDR1 is MGHDK and CDR2 is SYGVNS. The CDR3 is 10 residues long. Trimming removed 3 bases at V and 8 bases at J, with 4 bases between.

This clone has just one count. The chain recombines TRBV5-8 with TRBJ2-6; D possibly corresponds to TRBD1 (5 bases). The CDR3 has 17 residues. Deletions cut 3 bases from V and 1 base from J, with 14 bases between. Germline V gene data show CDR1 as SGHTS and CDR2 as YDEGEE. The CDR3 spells CASSSNPRVSGANVLTF. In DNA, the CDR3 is TGTGCCAGCAGCTCGAACCCCAGGGTATCTGGGGCCAACGTCCTGACTTTC.

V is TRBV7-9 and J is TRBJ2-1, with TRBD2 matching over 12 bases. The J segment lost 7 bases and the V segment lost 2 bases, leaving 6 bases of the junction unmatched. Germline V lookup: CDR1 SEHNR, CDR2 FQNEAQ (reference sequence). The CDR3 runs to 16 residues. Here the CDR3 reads CASSLLAGGPGNEQFF. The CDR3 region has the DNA TGTGCCAGCAGCTTACTAGCGGGGGGGCCGGGAAATGAGCAGTTCTTC.

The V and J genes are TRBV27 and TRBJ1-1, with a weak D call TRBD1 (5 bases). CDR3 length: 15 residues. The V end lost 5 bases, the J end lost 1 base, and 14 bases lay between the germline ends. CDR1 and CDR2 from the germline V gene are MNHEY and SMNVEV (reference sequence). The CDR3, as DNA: TGTGCCAGCAGTGACACGGGACTCCAGAACACTGAAGCTTTCTTT. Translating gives CASSDTGLQNTEAFF.

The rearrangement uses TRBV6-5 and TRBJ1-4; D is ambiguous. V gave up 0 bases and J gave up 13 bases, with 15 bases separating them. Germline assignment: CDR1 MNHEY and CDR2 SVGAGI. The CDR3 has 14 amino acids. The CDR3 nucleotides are TGTGCCAGCAGTTACTCTTTCTCTAGCCCGGGACTGTTTTTT. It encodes CASSYSFSSPGLFF.